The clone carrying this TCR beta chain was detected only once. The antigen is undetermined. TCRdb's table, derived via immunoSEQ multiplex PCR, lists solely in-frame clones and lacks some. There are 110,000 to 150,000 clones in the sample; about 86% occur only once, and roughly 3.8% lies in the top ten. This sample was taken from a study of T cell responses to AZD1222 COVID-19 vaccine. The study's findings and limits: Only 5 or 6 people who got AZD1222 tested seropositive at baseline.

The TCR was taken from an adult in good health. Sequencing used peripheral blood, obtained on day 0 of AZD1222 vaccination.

The CDR3 DNA reads as TGTGCCAGCAGCCCGTGGTCGGGGACTGAAGCTTTCTTT. Translated, it gives CASSPWSGTEAFF. J is TRBJ1-1 and V is TRBV14; D not certain. The V end was cut by 4 bases, the J end by 5 bases, with 11 bases between. Germline CDR1 is SGHDN and CDR2 is FVKESK. The CDR3 is 13 amino acids. Using reference TRBV14 and TRBJ1-1 for the parts outside the CDR3, the full variable domain is EAGVTQFPSHSVIEKGQTVTLRCDPISGHDNLYWYRRVMGKEIKFLLHFVKESKQDESGMPNNRFLAERTGGTYSTLKVQPAELEDSGVYFCASSPWSGTEAFFGQGTRLTVV.